These 30 T cell receptor beta chains share one sample of origin, sequenced in a study of early T cells in non-severe SARS-CoV-2 infection. TCRdb independently ran MiXCR on the 5' RACE reads; one entry per CDR3 protein. The sample yields 90,000 to 120,000 distinct CDR3 sequences, over 8.5% seen once. Sequenced sample: whole blood. These receptors were collected from an adult who was a healthcare worker with PCR-confirmed SARS-CoV-2 infection or an uninfected control (not recorded which).

This clonotype was observed many times. The rearrangement joins TRBV4-3 to TRBJ2-5; no firm D call. V gave up 0 bases and J gave up 5 bases, with 4 bases separating them. This CDR3 region has 12 residues. CDR1 is LGHNA, CDR2 YSLEER, per germline. This CDR3 reads CASSQERETQYF. CDR3 bases: TGCGCCAGCAGCCAAGAGCGGGAGACCCAGTACTTC.

The table lists this clonotype with a count of one. A much bigger clone sits one base away, suggesting this may be a read error. V gene TRBV7-8 combines with J gene TRBJ2-2; TRBD2 is a possible D gene (5 bases). V was clipped by 10 bases and J by 5 bases, with 23 bases between them. CDR1 SGHVS and CDR2 FQNEAQ come from the germline V gene. The CDR3 spans 16 residues. The CDR3 DNA is TGTGCCACCGACGCCGAGGGCCTAGCACTGACCGGGGAGCTGTTTTTT. This gives the protein CATDAEGLALTGELFF.

This clonotype appeared many times. The rearrangement uses TRBV7-2 and TRBJ2-3; D assignment may be TRBD1 or TRBD2 (5 bases each). CDR3 length: 11 amino acids. V gave up 6 bases and J gave up 10 bases, with 11 bases separating them. From germline, CDR1 is SGHTA and CDR2 FQGNSA. The CDR3 reads CASSSTGPQYF. In DNA, the CDR3 is TGTGCCAGCAGTTCAACGGGGCCGCAGTATTTT.

This clonotype appeared many times. The chain employs TRBV20-1 and TRBJ2-3, with D tentatively TRBD1 or TRBD2 (6 bases each). CDR1 DFQATT and CDR2 SNEGSKA come from the germline V gene (reference sequence). The ends were cut back, 5 bases at V and 5 bases at J, with 17 bases in the middle. The CDR3 has 14 residues. In nucleotides, the CDR3 is TGCAGTGCTCTTCGAGGGGGGACCGGAGATACGCAGTATTTT. This gives the protein CSALRGGTGDTQYF.

This clonotype was counted ten times or more. The chain couples TRBV12-3 or TRBV12-4 to TRBJ1-4; 9 bases align to TRBD1. With 6 bases clipped from V and 4 bases from J, the junction kept 9 bases outside the gene matches. The CDR3 covers 16 residues. DNA of the CDR3: TGTGCCAGCAGCCCGCCCCGGGGACAGGGTAATGAAAAACTGTTTTTT. Its protein product is CASSPPRGQGNEKLFF.

With regard to this clonotype: With a much larger clone just one base away, this may be a read error. The chain employs TRBV28 and TRBJ2-1; D uncertain. Germline CDR1 MDHEN, CDR2 SYDVKM. Trimming pared 6 bases from V and 9 bases from J, leaving 9 bases between. The CDR3 length is 11 residues. The CDR3 bases are TGTGCCAGCAGCCTCTGGGGTGAGCAGTTCTTC. Its translation: CASSLWGEQFF.

This clonotype was counted at least ten times. V gene TRBV3-1 combines with J gene TRBJ2-3, with D perhaps matching TRBD1 (5 bases). Deletions cut 1 base from V and 0 bases from J, with 14 bases between. This CDR3 is built from 17 residues. Germline V gene lookup returns CDR1 LGHDT and CDR2 YNNKEL (reference sequence). DNA for the CDR3: TGTGCCAGCAGCCAAGCAACAAGGGGTATTAGCACAGATACGCAGTATTTT. The encoded protein is CASSQATRGISTDTQYF.

The table lists this clonotype with many counts. This chain uses TRBV5-4 with TRBJ2-3; D gene uncertain. The CDR3 covers 12 residues. Looked up from germline, CDR1 is SGHNT and CDR2 is YYREEE (reference sequence). Trimming took off 0 bases at V and 4 bases at J, with 3 bases between the two ends. CDR3 sequence (DNA): TGTGCCAGCAGCTTGGAGTCAGATACGCAGTATTTT. Protein sequence: CASSLESDTQYF.

This clonotype was seen only a few times. DNA for the CDR3: TGCAGTGCTAGGGGTAGCCTAAATGGGACTTCCTCCTACAATGAGCAGTTCTTC. It translates to CSARGSLNGTSSYNEQFF. The V gene is TRBV20-1, the J gene TRBJ2-1, with a tentative D call TRBD2 (6 bases). CDR1 and CDR2 (germline): DFQATT, SNEGSKA (reference sequence). Trimming shortened V by 3 bases and J by 0 bases, and 21 bases separated the two germline ends. The CDR3 runs to 18 residues.

This clonotype has at least ten counts. The rearrangement uses TRBV7-9 and TRBJ2-7, with D unresolved. V lost 5 bases and J lost 4, with 12 bases in between. The CDR3 is 13 residues long. Germline V lookup: CDR1 SEHNR, CDR2 FQNEAQ (reference sequence). CDR3 in amino acids: CASSIDRRYEQYF. The CDR3 nucleotides read TGTGCCAGCAGCATCGATCGGAGATACGAGCAGTACTTC.

The V and J genes are TRBV10-3 and TRBJ1-3; TRBD1 matches 8 bases. The CDR3 runs to 14 residues. J was trimmed by 3 bases and V by 6 bases; bases with no gene match: 4. Per germline, CDR1 ENHRY and CDR2 SYGVKD. This CDR3 is CAIRETGVGNTIYF. In DNA, the CDR3 is TGTGCCATCAGGGAGACAGGGGTTGGAAACACCATATATTTT.

This clonotype has a single count. The V and J genes are TRBV12-3 or TRBV12-4 and TRBJ1-2; no definite D call. The CDR3 has 14 residues. V lost 4 bases, J lost 6 bases, and 15 bases lay in between. CDR3 in amino acids: CASSSMTAGDGYTF. CDR3 nucleotide sequence: TGTGCCAGCAGTTCGATGACGGCTGGGGATGGCTACACCTTC.

This clonotype was seen many times. V and J are TRBV29-1 and TRBJ1-1, with D perhaps matching TRBD1 (5 bases). The CDR3 consists of 12 residues. The V end lost 4 bases, the J end lost 9 bases, and 15 bases lay between the germline ends. Germline-derived CDR1 and CDR2 are SQVTM and ANQGSEA. The CDR3 region has the DNA TGCAGCGTTGGTCAAACAGGAGGAAAAGCTTTCTTT. Translated, it gives CSVGQTGGKAFF.

This clonotype occurred many times. J is TRBJ2-5 and V is TRBV5-1; D might be TRBD1 or TRBD2, each matching 6 bases. CDR3 length equals 13 residues. V lost 3 bases and J lost 5, with 11 bases in between. CDR1 and CDR2 (germline): SGHRS, YFSETQ. The CDR3: CASSSGARETQYF. In DNA form, the CDR3 reads TGCGCCAGCAGCTCGGGGGCTCGGGAGACCCAGTACTTC. Using reference TRBV5-1 and TRBJ2-5 for the parts outside the CDR3, the full variable domain is KAGVTQTPRYLIKTRGQQVTLSCSPISGHRSVSWYQQTPGQGLQFLFEYFSETQRNKGNFPGRFSGRQFSNSRSEMNVSTLELGDSALYLCASSSGARETQYFGPGTRLLVL.

The CDR3 sequence: CSARHPGLAKYF. For the CDR3, the DNA is TGCAGTGCTAGACACCCGGGACTAGCAAAGTATTTT. The gene calls are TRBV20-1 and TRBJ2-3; 9 nucleotides align to TRBD2. V was pared by 2 bases and J by 13 bases, with 7 bases of the junction left unmatched. The V gene's germline CDR1 is DFQATT and CDR2 SNEGSKA (reference sequence). This CDR3 has 12 amino acids.

The genes are TRBV7-2 and TRBJ2-7; D perhaps matches TRBD2 (6 bases). The germline gives CDR1 SGHTA, CDR2 FQGNSA. The CDR3 spans 14 residues. V was shortened by 5 bases and J by 3 bases, with 14 bases between the two germline ends. The CDR3 bases are TGTGCCAGCAGCCCTACTAGCTCCAACTACGAGCAGTACTTC. Protein product: CASSPTSSNYEQYF.

In this sample, this clonotype turned up many times. The chain recombines TRBV19 with TRBJ1-6; TRBD1 is a possible D gene (5 bases). CDR1 and CDR2 from the germline V gene are LNHDA and SQIVND (reference sequence). Trimming took 10 bases from V and 11 from J, leaving 18 bases between them. The CDR3 is 13 amino acids. CDR3 amino acids: CATQDTPRTPLHF. CDR3 nucleotide sequence: TGTGCCACCCAGGACACCCCCAGGACACCCCTCCACTTT.

This clonotype has a handful of counts. The chain employs TRBV25-1 and TRBJ2-5; D gene ambiguous. The CDR3 is 13 amino acids. Trimming left V 2 bases short and J 2 bases short, with 6 bases between. The germline V gene has CDR1 MGHDK and CDR2 SYGVNS. Here the CDR3 DNA reads TGTGCCAGCAGTGAAGCTGGACAAGAGACCCAGTACTTC. This translates into CASSEAGQETQYF.

This clonotype was counted a few times. The chain has TRBV6-2 or TRBV6-3 and TRBJ2-7; 10 bases align to TRBD2. The CDR3 has 16 residues. CDR1 and CDR2 from the germline V gene are MNHEY and SVGEGT. With 0 bases clipped from V and 3 bases from J, the junction kept 5 bases outside the gene matches. CDR3 sequence: CASSYSYASGSYEQYF. The CDR3 coding sequence is TGTGCCAGCAGTTACTCGTATGCTAGCGGGAGCTACGAGCAGTACTTC.

This clonotype was recorded at least ten times. The chain couples TRBV7-2 to TRBJ1-1, with 7 positions matching TRBD1. Germline CDR1 SGHTA, CDR2 FQGNSA. V shed 7 bases and J 6 bases; nucleotides not matched to a gene: 17. The CDR3 sequence is 16 residues long. Here the CDR3 DNA reads TGTGCCAGCAAAGGGACCGGGTCCTTCAGGGGGGCTGAAGCTTTCTTT. This gives the protein CASKGTGSFRGAEAFF.

The chain joins TRBV9 to TRBJ2-7; 7 positions agree with TRBD1. The germline V gene encodes CDR1 SGDLS and CDR2 YYNGEE. The CDR3 extends over 13 amino acids. After removal of 0 bases from V and 6 bases from J, the junction contained 3 bases not matched to a gene. The CDR3 is CASSVGQGGEQYF. CDR3 coding DNA: TGTGCCAGCAGCGTAGGACAGGGTGGCGAGCAGTACTTC. Drawing the rest from reference TRBV9 and TRBJ2-7, the complete variable domain is DSGVTQTPKHLITATGQRVTLRCSPRSGDLSVYWYQQSLDQGLQFLIQYYNGEERAKGNILERFSAQQFPDLHSELNLSSLELGDSALYFCASSVGQGGEQYFGPGTRLTVT.

This clonotype was recorded once. This chain joins TRBV6-2 or TRBV6-3 and TRBJ2-5; D remains unclear. The CDR3 contains 12 residues. V was cut by 5 bases and J by 4 bases, with 8 bases left in between. CDR1 MNHEY and CDR2 SVGEGT come from the germline V gene. CDR3 sequence reads: CASSRGRETQYF. The CDR3 DNA follows: TGTGCCAGCAGTCGAGGCCGAGAGACCCAGTACTTC.

The table lists this clonotype with many counts. The V and J genes are TRBV20-1 and TRBJ2-1, with D possibly being TRBD1 (5 bases). The CDR3 contains 15 residues. Germline lookup yields CDR1 DFQATT and CDR2 SNEGSKA (reference sequence). V gave up 1 base and J gave up 6 bases, with 16 bases separating them. This CDR3 is CSARGSFGAGNEQFF. Written as DNA, the CDR3 is TGCAGTGCTAGAGGTTCCTTTGGGGCCGGCAATGAGCAGTTCTTC.

This clonotype appeared a few times. This chain links TRBV7-9 with TRBJ2-7; no definite D call. The CDR3 loop spans 13 amino acids. Per germline, CDR1 SEHNR and CDR2 FQNEAQ (reference sequence). Trimming cost V 0 bases and J 5 bases, with 8 bases left between them. Here the CDR3 DNA reads TGTGCCAGCAGCTTAGCTCGTAGTAACGAGCAGTACTTC. Its protein is CASSLARSNEQYF. Full variable domain (outside the CDR3, taken from reference TRBV7-9 and TRBJ2-7): DTGVSQNPRHKITKRGQNVTFRCDPISEHNRLYWYRQTLGQGPEFLTYFQNEAQLEKSRLLSDRFSAERPKGSFSTLEIQRTEQGDSAMYLCASSLARSNEQYFGPGTRLTVT.

This clonotype was counted only a few times. The rearrangement links TRBV7-2 to TRBJ1-1, with no clear D. The germline V gene has CDR1 SGHTA and CDR2 FQGNSA. Trimming took off 5 bases at V and 1 base at J, with 14 bases between the two ends. The CDR3 is 15 residues long. The CDR3 DNA follows: TGTGCCAGCAGCCCCTCCCCACTCGAGAACACTGAAGCTTTCTTT. This sequence encodes CASSPSPLENTEAFF.

This clonotype was seen repeatedly, ten times or more. The J gene is TRBJ2-7, the V gene TRBV11-2, with 9 bases matching TRBD2. CDR1 is SGHAT, CDR2 FQNNGV, per germline. This CDR3 is 14 amino acids long. The trim removed 1 base at V and 6 bases at J, leaving 4 bases unmatched. The DNA for the CDR3 is TGTGCCAGCAGCTTAGGCGCTAGCGGGACCGAGCAGTACTTC. Translation: CASSLGASGTEQYF. Looking up the rest from reference TRBV11-2 and TRBJ2-7 gives the full variable domain: EAGVAQSPRYKIIEKRQSVAFWCNPISGHATLYWYQQILGQGPKLLIQFQNNGVVDDSQLPKDRFSAERLKGVDSTLKIQPAKLEDSAVYLCASSLGASGTEQYFGPGTRLTVT.

The chain joins TRBV30 to TRBJ1-5, with a tentative D call TRBD1 (5 bases). This CDR3 comprises 14 residues. Germline assignment: CDR1 GTSNPN and CDR2 SVGIG (reference sequence). Trimming stripped 2 bases from V and 9 bases from J, with 17 bases between. The CDR3 DNA reads as TGTGCCTGGAGTCCTCTTGGGGGGATCGCGCCCCAGCATTTT. It translates to CAWSPLGGIAPQHF.

This clonotype was counted a few times. This sequence joins TRBV20-1 and TRBJ1-1; the D gene is possibly TRBD1 (5 bases). Germline V gene data show CDR1 as DFQATT and CDR2 as SNEGSKA (reference sequence). This CDR3 spans 13 amino acids. V lost 7 bases, J lost 1 base, and 13 bases lay in between. The CDR3 nucleotides read TGCAGTGGGGGTTCGGACACGAACACTGAAGCTTTCTTT. Its translation: CSGGSDTNTEAFF.

This clonotype was seen repeatedly, ten times or more. At one boundary the junction diverges from the germline segment, which might be a read error. This chain links TRBV2 with TRBJ1-6; TRBD1 agrees at 7 bases. CDR1 is SNHLY, CDR2 FYNNEI, per germline. This CDR3 has 13 residues. Here the CDR3 reads CAISRDRNSPLHF. The CDR3 DNA reads TGTGCCATCAGTAGGGACAGAAATTCACCCCTCCACTTT.

This clonotype was counted ten times or more. V usage is TRBV7-2 and J usage is TRBJ2-3; D gene ambiguous. The germline gives CDR1 SGHTA, CDR2 FQGNSA. This CDR3 spans 12 amino acids. V dropped 8 bases and J dropped 0 bases, with 6 bases sitting between them. The CDR3 nucleotides read TGTGCCAGCCGGGCAAGCACAGATACGCAGTATTTT. Translation: CASRASTDTQYF. The entire variable domain, with the rest obtained from reference TRBV7-2 and TRBJ2-3, is as follows: GAGVSQSPSNKVTEKGKDVELRCDPISGHTALYWYRQSLGQGLEFLIYFQGNSAPDKSGLPSDRFSAERTGGSVSTLTIQRTQQEDSAVYLCASRASTDTQYFGPGTRLTVL.